The 6 T cell receptor beta chains reported below all come from one sample, sequenced in a study of cytomegalovirus exposure and HLA in healthy donors. Profiling relied on immunoSEQ multiplex PCR, and the TCRdb table lists in-frame clones only, not all of them. The sample has 68,000 or so clones, about 89% seen once. The specimen was PBMCs. These receptors were taken from a woman in her late teens or twenties in good health and CMV-seronegative.

The rearrangement uses TRBV6-6 and TRBJ1-3, with a tentative D call TRBD1 (5 bases). Germline CDR1 and CDR2: MNHNY and SVGAGI (reference sequence). The CDR3 length is 16 residues. The ends were cut back, 2 bases at V and 2 bases at J, with 13 bases in the middle. CDR3 amino acids: CASSYTDTRAGNTIYF. CDR3 in DNA: TGTGCCAGCAGTTACACGGACACCCGTGCTGGAAACACCATATATTTT.

The V gene is TRBV9, the J gene TRBJ2-1; 10 bases map to TRBD2. The CDR3 has 14 residues. Losses at the gene ends were 3 bases for V and 7 bases for J; bases not matched to a gene: 4. CDR1 is SGDLS and CDR2 is YYNGEE in the germline V gene. CDR3: CASSASGGVNEQFF. The CDR3 DNA follows: TGTGCCAGCAGCGCGAGCGGGGGGGTAAATGAGCAGTTCTTC.

The chain employs TRBV10-1 and TRBJ2-2, with a weak D call TRBD2 (5 bases). V was trimmed by 5 bases and J by 0 bases, leaving 10 bases between them. This CDR3 spans 15 amino acids. The germline CDR1 and CDR2 sequences are WNHNN and SYGVQD (reference sequence). The CDR3 sequence is CASSKAAANTGELFF. The CDR3 DNA reads as TGCGCCAGCAGTAAAGCGGCCGCGAACACCGGGGAGCTGTTTTTT.

The chain employs TRBV10-3 and TRBJ2-1; 14 positions agree with TRBD2. V gave up 4 bases and J gave up 6 bases; unmatched junction bases: 5. Germline assignment: CDR1 ENHRY and CDR2 SYGVKD. CDR3 length: 16 amino acids. The CDR3 spells CAISGGLAGVFNEQFF. CDR3 in DNA: TGTGCCATCAGTGGGGGACTAGCGGGAGTGTTCAATGAGCAGTTCTTC.

This rearrangement joins TRBV11-2 to TRBJ1-2; tentatively, D is TRBD1 (6 bases). The V and J ends lost 4 bases and 5 bases respectively, with 17 bases between them. This CDR3 comprises 15 residues. Germline V CDR1 and CDR2: SGHAT, FQNNGV. CDR3 amino acids: CASSSLRQATYGYTF. In DNA form, the CDR3 reads TGTGCCAGCAGCTCCCTCAGACAGGCGACTTATGGCTACACCTTC. The full variable domain, its missing parts supplied by reference TRBV11-2 and TRBJ1-2, is EAGVAQSPRYKIIEKRQSVAFWCNPISGHATLYWYQQILGQGPKLLIQFQNNGVVDDSQLPKDRFSAERLKGVDSTLKIQPAKLEDSAVYLCASSSLRQATYGYTFGSGTRLTVV.

The chain links TRBV4-1 to TRBJ2-5; 13 bases agree with TRBD2. CDR3 length equals 18 residues. CDR1 is MGHRA, CDR2 YSYEKL, per germline. J gave up 2 bases and V 3 bases, and 9 bases lay outside the gene matches. CDR3 nucleotide sequence: TGCGCCAGCAGCCAGGAGCTTCCGGGACTAGCGGGGCAAGAGACCCAGTACTTC. Amino acids: CASSQELPGLAGQETQYF.